The 18 T cell receptor beta chains below come from one sample, sequenced in a study of blood T cell repertoires in COVID-19. Assay used: immunoSEQ multiplex PCR; TCRdb lists only in-frame clones, some missing. Of about 140,000 clones in the sample, about 91% are singletons; the top ten hold 1.5%. Specimen: peripheral blood. These receptors originate from a woman aged 55 to 70 with acute or convalescent COVID-19.

The chain links TRBV27 to TRBJ1-2, with 7 bases aligning to TRBD1. CDR1 is MNHEY and CDR2 is SMNVEV in the germline V gene (reference sequence). This CDR3 spans 15 amino acids. V shed 6 bases, J shed 2 bases, and the junction held 9 bases outside the gene matches. The CDR3 region is CASSRSGQPNYGYTF. CDR3 bases: TGTGCCAGCAGCCGGTCGGGACAGCCCAACTATGGCTACACCTTC.

The gene calls are TRBV19 and TRBJ2-1; 9 nucleotides align to TRBD1. This CDR3 contains 14 residues. V lost 6 bases to trimming and J lost 3 bases; unmatched junction nucleotides: 3. Germline V CDR1 and CDR2: LNHDA, SQIVND (reference sequence). CDR3 nucleotide sequence: TGTGCCAGTAGGCCGGGACAGGGCTACAATGAGCAGTTCTTC. It specifies CASRPGQGYNEQFF.

The rearrangement joins TRBV5-6 to TRBJ1-6, with TRBD1 as a possible D gene (5 bases). The CDR3 runs 18 residues. V dropped 4 bases and J dropped 2 bases, with 19 bases sitting between them. Germline values: CDR1 SGHDT, CDR2 YYEEEE. CDR3 protein: CASSLQLRAQAYNSPLHF. CDR3 DNA: TGTGCCAGCAGCCTGCAACTCAGGGCCCAAGCCTATAATTCACCCCTCCACTTT.

V and J are TRBV11-2 and TRBJ2-1; D is uncertain. Germline CDR1 and CDR2: SGHAT and FQNNGV. V was trimmed by 0 bases and J by 6 bases, leaving 9 bases between them. The CDR3 spans 14 residues. DNA of the CDR3: TGTGCCAGCAGCTTAGATCGAGAAACCAATGAGCAGTTCTTC. Protein: CASSLDRETNEQFF. Full variable domain (missing parts from reference TRBV11-2 and TRBJ2-1): EAGVAQSPRYKIIEKRQSVAFWCNPISGHATLYWYQQILGQGPKLLIQFQNNGVVDDSQLPKDRFSAERLKGVDSTLKIQPAKLEDSAVYLCASSLDRETNEQFFGPGTRLTVL.

CDR3 residues: CATSRDGTESNEQFF. In DNA, the CDR3 is TGTGCCACCAGCAGAGACGGGACTGAGAGCAATGAGCAGTTCTTC. V usage is TRBV15 and J usage is TRBJ2-1; TRBD2 is a possible D gene (6 bases). With 0 bases removed from V and 6 bases from J, the gap between germline ends came to 12 bases. The CDR3 length is 15 residues. In germline, CDR1 is LNHNV, CDR2 YYDKDF (reference sequence).

The chain employs TRBV5-6 and TRBJ1-4; 9 positions match TRBD1. The CDR3 extends over 14 amino acids. Losses at the gene ends were 2 bases for V and 7 bases for J; bases not matched to a gene: 3. CDR1 is SGHDT and CDR2 is YYEEEE in the germline V gene. In DNA form, the CDR3 reads TGTGCCAGCAGCTTACAGGGGGCCGGTGAAAAACTGTTTTTT. It specifies CASSLQGAGEKLFF.

The chain uses TRBV29-1 and TRBJ2-2; TRBD1 aligns across 10 bases. Germline CDR1 is SQVTM and CDR2 is ANQGSEA. The CDR3 is made up of 14 amino acids. V was clipped by 6 bases and J by 1 base; unmatched bases: 2. CDR3 DNA sequence: TGCAGCGTGAGGACAGGGGGGAACACCGGGGAGCTGTTTTTT. This encodes CSVRTGGNTGELFF.

V gene TRBV5-4 combines with J gene TRBJ2-7; D gene unclear. Germline V gives CDR1 SGHNT, CDR2 YYREEE (reference sequence). This CDR3 contains 13 residues. The V and J ends lost 4 bases and 6 bases respectively, with 14 bases between them. In DNA form, the CDR3 reads TGTGCCAGCAGCATTCGGTCTTCAGGCGAGCAGTACTTC. It specifies CASSIRSSGEQYF.

This clone was observed a few times. The chain joins TRBV7-6 to TRBJ2-3; TRBD2 agrees at 8 bases. Germline values: CDR1 SGHVS, CDR2 FNYEAQ. The CDR3 has 16 amino acids. V shed 2 bases, J shed 2 bases, and the junction held 6 bases outside the gene matches. The CDR3 coding sequence is TGTGCCAGCAGCTTACAAAGCGGGGGAAACACAGATACGCAGTATTTT. Protein: CASSLQSGGNTDTQYF.

The rearrangement uses TRBV19 and TRBJ2-6, with D tentatively TRBD2 (5 bases). Trimming stripped 7 bases from V and 0 bases from J, with 13 bases between. Germline-derived CDR1 and CDR2 are LNHDA and SQIVND (reference sequence). CDR3 length equals 16 residues. The chain's CDR3 is CASMDSLPSGANVLTF. DNA of the CDR3: TGTGCCAGTATGGACTCCCTCCCCTCTGGGGCCAACGTCCTGACTTTC. The complete variable domain, with remaining parts taken from reference TRBV19 and TRBJ2-6, reads DGGITQSPKYLFRKEGQNVTLSCEQNLNHDAMYWYRQDPGQGLRLIYYSQIVNDFQKGDIAEGYSVSREKKESFPLTVTSAQKNPTAFYLCASMDSLPSGANVLTFGAGSRLTVL.

The V gene is TRBV24-1, the J gene TRBJ2-1; the match to TRBD2 covers 8 bases. The CDR3 spans 14 residues. The V gene's germline CDR1 is KGHDR and CDR2 SFDVKD. Unmatched junction bases numbered 6, after V lost 8 bases and J lost 4 bases. The DNA of the CDR3 is TGTGCCACCAATGACGGGGGGGTATACAATGAGCAGTTCTTC. This encodes CATNDGGVYNEQFF.

The V and J genes are TRBV7-3 and TRBJ2-2; D is perhaps TRBD2 (5 bases). V was pared by 6 bases and J by 5 bases, with 10 bases between. The length of the CDR3 is 13 residues. CDR1 is SGHTA and CDR2 is FQGTGA in the germline V gene. The CDR3 reads CASSSPGTGELFF. The CDR3 nucleotides are TGTGCCAGCAGTTCGCCGGGGACCGGGGAGCTGTTTTTT. The variable domain in full, with the rest retrieved from reference TRBV7-3 and TRBJ2-2, is GAGVSQTPSNKVTEKGKYVELRCDPISGHTALYWYRQSLGQGPEFLIYFQGTGAADDSGLPNDRFFAVRPEGSVSTLKIQRTERGDSAVYLCASSSPGTGELFFGEGSRLTVL.

Only one count was recorded for this clone. CDR3 in DNA: TGTGCCAGCAGGGGGGCGCAGGGGGCCCAAGAGACCCAGTACTTC. Translating gives CASRGAQGAQETQYF. The chain has TRBV28 and TRBJ2-5; 8 bases map to TRBD1. J was trimmed by 1 base and V by 6 bases; bases with no gene match: 7. The CDR3 totals 15 residues. CDR1 is MDHEN, CDR2 SYDVKM, per germline. Supplemented by reference TRBV28 and TRBJ2-5, the full variable domain reads DVKVTQSSRYLVKRTGEKVFLECVQDMDHENMFWYRQDPGLGLRLIYFSYDVKMKEKGDIPEGYSVSREKKERFSLILESASTNQTSMYLCASRGAQGAQETQYFGPGTRLLVL.

The chain carries TRBV19 and TRBJ1-3; 8 bases align to TRBD1. With 9 bases clipped from V and 0 bases from J, the junction kept 4 bases outside the gene matches. This CDR3 contains 14 residues. CDR1 is LNHDA and CDR2 is SQIVND in the germline V gene (reference sequence). The CDR3, as DNA: TGTGCCAGCGGACAGGGCCCCTCTGGAAACACCATATATTTT. Amino acids: CASGQGPSGNTIYF. Based on the CDR3 plus reference TRBV19 and TRBJ1-3, the full variable domain is DGGITQSPKYLFRKEGQNVTLSCEQNLNHDAMYWYRQDPGQGLRLIYYSQIVNDFQKGDIAEGYSVSREKKESFPLTVTSAQKNPTAFYLCASGQGPSGNTIYFGEGSWLTVV.

This rearrangement joins TRBV7-2 to TRBJ2-5; the match to TRBD1 covers 10 bases. The CDR3 is 16 residues long. Germline V gene sequence: CDR1 SGHTA, CDR2 FQGNSA. Trimming at V came to 5 bases and at J to 3 bases, leaving 9 bases not matched to a gene. The chain's CDR3 is CASSPRDRGFEETQYF. The CDR3 DNA sequence: TGTGCCAGCAGCCCCCGGGACAGGGGTTTTGAAGAGACCCAGTACTTC.

This chain links TRBV27 with TRBJ1-2; no clear D gene. Trimming removed 3 bases at V and 4 bases at J, with 9 bases between. Germline CDR1 reads MNHEY; CDR2 reads SMNVEV (reference sequence). The CDR3 runs to 13 residues. CDR3 region: CASSFSSSYGYTF. In nucleotides, the CDR3 is TGTGCCAGCAGTTTTTCGTCCAGCTATGGCTACACCTTC.

The genes are TRBV5-4 and TRBJ1-6, with D unresolved. The CDR3 is 18 residues long. Trimming removed 4 bases from V and 0 bases from J, with 17 bases in between. CDR1 and CDR2 (germline): SGHNT, YYREEE (reference sequence). Here the CDR3 reads CASSLALGSSSYNSPLHF. The CDR3 DNA reads TGTGCCAGCAGCCTAGCTCTAGGCAGTAGCTCCTATAATTCACCCCTCCACTTT.

V and J are TRBV5-6 and TRBJ2-5; 9 nucleotides agree with TRBD1. Trimming took 6 bases from V and 3 from J; bases not matched to a gene: 12. Germline V gives CDR1 SGHDT, CDR2 YYEEEE. The CDR3 consists of 16 residues. Here the CDR3 reads CASTIRTGEGKETQYF. Here the CDR3 DNA reads TGTGCCAGCACCATAAGGACAGGGGAGGGGAAAGAGACCCAGTACTTC.